This passage covers 20 T cell receptor beta chains from one sample sequenced in a study of T cells in localized non-small cell lung cancer. TCRdb's copy holds only in-frame clones and misses some; the assay was immunoSEQ multiplex PCR. The repertoire includes some 40,000 clones, about 92% of them detected once, and around 7% sits in the top ten. The specimen was peripheral blood, collected before any cancer treatment. These receptors originate from a female donor aged 60 or older with stage I lung adenocarcinoma.

The CDR3 protein is CASSPRLADSYNEQFF. CDR3 coding DNA: TGTGCCAGCAGCCCCCGGTTAGCGGACTCCTACAATGAGCAGTTCTTC. The chain carries TRBV7-2 and TRBJ2-1; TRBD2 might be the D (6 bases). Germline CDR1 SGHTA, CDR2 FQGNSA. Trimming stripped 5 bases from V and 0 bases from J, with 14 bases between. CDR3 length: 16 amino acids. The variable domain in full, completed from reference TRBV7-2 and TRBJ2-1, reads GAGVSQSPSNKVTEKGKDVELRCDPISGHTALYWYRQSLGQGLEFLIYFQGNSAPDKSGLPSDRFSAERTGGSVSTLTIQRTQQEDSAVYLCASSPRLADSYNEQFFGPGTRLTVL.

This clone occurred once. This sequence joins TRBV4-2 and TRBJ2-2, with D tentatively TRBD1 (6 bases). This CDR3 spans 17 amino acids. Trimming stripped 1 base from V and 2 bases from J, with 14 bases between. The germline V gene encodes CDR1 LGHNA and CDR2 YNFKEQ. The CDR3 reads CASSQGEAGVNTGELFF. CDR3 bases: TGTGCCAGCAGCCAAGGAGAGGCAGGGGTTAACACCGGGGAGCTGTTTTTT.

The V gene is TRBV6-5, the J gene TRBJ2-3; 7 nucleotides agree with TRBD2. The trim removed 4 bases at V and 4 bases at J, leaving 2 bases unmatched. There are 13 residues in the CDR3. CDR1 and CDR2 (germline): MNHEY, SVGAGI. CDR3 sequence (DNA): TGTGCCAGCAGTTGGGGGGGATCAGATACGCAGTATTTT. Translation gives CASSWGGSDTQYF.

The chain joins TRBV6-6 to TRBJ1-3; D ambiguous. Germline V gene data show CDR1 as MNHNY and CDR2 as SVGAGI (reference sequence). The ends were cut back, 5 bases at V and 5 bases at J, with 10 bases in the middle. The CDR3 loop spans 13 amino acids. The CDR3 reads CASSLGLRNTIYF. DNA of the CDR3: TGTGCCAGCAGTCTCGGGCTCCGAAACACCATATATTTT.

This rearrangement joins TRBV2 to TRBJ1-2; D may be TRBD1 (6 bases). The V gene's germline CDR1 is SNHLY and CDR2 FYNNEI. Trimming removed 5 bases from V and 2 bases from J, with 18 bases in between. CDR3 length: 16 residues. For the CDR3, the DNA is TGTGCCAGCAGTCCCCTCTTACAGGGTCAAAACTATGGCTACACCTTC. Its protein product is CASSPLLQGQNYGYTF.

With respect to this clone: One junction end disagrees with the germline gene, perhaps due to a read error. This rearrangement joins TRBV7-7 to TRBJ1-4, with D maybe TRBD1 (5 bases). Per germline, CDR1 SSHAT and CDR2 FNYEAQ (reference sequence). The length of the CDR3 is 14 residues. The CDR3 DNA follows: TGTGCTAGCAGCTTGGGGGGGACTAATGAAAAACTGTTTTTT. As protein: CASSLGGTNEKLFF.

CDR3 protein: CASSASLLGAFF. In DNA, the CDR3 is TGTGCCAGCAGCGCGTCCCTTTTAGGGGCTTTCTTT. The chain couples TRBV7-9 to TRBJ1-1; D call uncertain. CDR3 length equals 12 residues. Germline loops: CDR1 SEHNR, CDR2 FQNEAQ (reference sequence). V was cut by 5 bases and J by 11 bases, with 15 bases left in between. The full variable domain, in which reference TRBV7-9 and TRBJ1-1 provide the parts outside the CDR3, is DTGVSQNPRHKITKRGQNVTFRCDPISEHNRLYWYRQTLGQGPEFLTYFQNEAQLEKSRLLSDRFSAERPKGSFSTLEIQRTEQGDSAMYLCASSASLLGAFFGQGTRLTVV.

Of note for this clone: This CDR3 is also generated by other DNA sequences in the sample. The V gene is TRBV9, the J gene TRBJ2-3; D not resolved. There are 11 residues in the CDR3. V lost 4 bases, J lost 5 bases, and 5 bases lay in between. Germline V CDR1 and CDR2: SGDLS, YYNGEE. CDR3: CASSRGDTQYF. CDR3 in DNA: TGTGCCAGCAGCCGAGGAGATACGCAGTATTTT.

This rearrangement joins TRBV6-1 to TRBJ2-3; TRBD2 might be the D (6 bases). The germline gives CDR1 MNHNS, CDR2 SASEGT. Trimming removed 7 bases from V and 3 bases from J, with 17 bases in between. The length of the CDR3 is 15 residues. CDR3 sequence (DNA): TGTGCCAGCACATCCGGCGCGGGGTGGACAGATACGCAGTATTTT. Translated, it gives CASTSGAGWTDTQYF.

V is TRBV27 and J is TRBJ1-4, with TRBD1 matching 7 bases. The CDR3 spans 16 residues. Germline trimming cut 5 bases from V and 4 bases from J; bases unmatched to any gene: 10. In germline, CDR1 is MNHEY, CDR2 SMNVEV (reference sequence). In nucleotides, the CDR3 is TGTGCCAGCAGTCCACGAATGACAGGGTTTAATGAAAAACTGTTTTTT. Its protein product is CASSPRMTGFNEKLFF.

This chain connects TRBV19 to TRBJ2-7; 11 bases fit TRBD2. CDR3 length equals 15 residues. Germline CDR1 and CDR2: LNHDA and SQIVND (reference sequence). Losses at the gene ends were 6 bases for V and 4 bases for J; bases not matched to a gene: 8. CDR3 residues: CASRLTSGGNYEQYF. CDR3 bases: TGTGCCAGTAGACTAACTAGCGGGGGAAATTACGAGCAGTACTTC.

V usage is TRBV2 and J usage is TRBJ1-5; D remains unclear. The length of the CDR3 is 15 residues. The germline gives CDR1 SNHLY, CDR2 FYNNEI. V was shortened by 7 bases and J by 0 bases, with 13 bases between the two germline ends. In nucleotides, the CDR3 is TGTGCCAGCACGAGAGTAAACTATAGCAATCAGCCCCAGCATTTT. This sequence encodes CASTRVNYSNQPQHF.

This clone was counted once. Here the CDR3 reads CASSLTTSFFGGELFF. In DNA form, the CDR3 reads TGTGCCAGCTCACTCACAACGTCCTTTTTTGGAGGGGAGCTGTTTTTT. The chain is built from TRBV18 and TRBJ2-2; D is unclear. Between the trimmed V and J ends, which lost 4 bases and 8 bases, there was a span of 20 bases. The CDR3 has 16 amino acids. The V gene's germline CDR1 is KGHSH and CDR2 LQKENI.

The rearrangement links TRBV4-1 to TRBJ1-1; D gene uncertain. This CDR3 comprises 14 residues. Per the germline V gene, CDR1 is MGHRA and CDR2 is YSYEKL. Trimming took off 3 bases at V and 0 bases at J, with 8 bases between the two ends. CDR3 amino acids: CASSQGGMNTEAFF. As DNA, the CDR3 is TGCGCCAGCAGCCAGGGAGGTATGAACACTGAAGCTTTCTTT.

The CDR3 loop is CSVEDQGGTQYF. The CDR3, as DNA: TGCAGCGTTGAAGACCAGGGAGGTACGCAGTATTTT. The J gene is TRBJ2-3, the V gene TRBV29-1; possible D gene TRBD2, 6 bases. Germline CDR1 is SQVTM and CDR2 is ANQGSEA. The CDR3 extends over 12 amino acids. The germline V and J ends were trimmed by 0 bases and 8 bases, with 9 bases remaining between them.

The V gene is TRBV5-1, the J gene TRBJ1-1, with D unresolved. The CDR3 covers 13 residues. In germline, CDR1 is SGHRS, CDR2 YFSETQ. The V end was cut by 0 bases, the J end by 5 bases, with 8 bases between. DNA for the CDR3: TGCGCCAGCAGCTTGGAGGCCCGGACTGAAGCTTTCTTT. It yields the protein CASSLEARTEAFF. Looking up the rest from reference TRBV5-1 and TRBJ1-1 gives the full variable domain: KAGVTQTPRYLIKTRGQQVTLSCSPISGHRSVSWYQQTPGQGLQFLFEYFSETQRNKGNFPGRFSGRQFSNSRSEMNVSTLELGDSALYLCASSLEARTEAFFGQGTRLTVV.

CDR3 bases: TGCGCCAGCAGCTTGAGTGGGCAGGGGTTCCAGTTCTTC. Translating it yields CASSLSGQGFQFF. The chain carries TRBV5-1 and TRBJ2-1; possible D gene TRBD1, 6 bases. This CDR3 is built from 13 residues. Germline CDR1 reads SGHRS; CDR2 reads YFSETQ. Trimming took off 1 base at V and 13 bases at J, with 15 bases between the two ends.

The J gene is TRBJ2-7, the V gene TRBV11-3; possibly TRBD1 or TRBD2 for D (5 bases each). Per the germline V gene, CDR1 is SGHNT and CDR2 is YENEEA. The germline V and J ends were trimmed by 4 bases and 1 base, with 20 bases remaining between them. The CDR3 sequence is 17 residues long. Written as DNA, the CDR3 is TGTGCCAGCAGCTCGGGCCGGGGTAGGGGCAAGTCCTACGAGCAGTACGTC. Translation gives CASSSGRGRGKSYEQYV.

In DNA, the CDR3 is TGTGCCAGCAGTTACGAGATCCGGGGAGCCGCCTACGAGCAGTACTTC. Translating gives CASSYEIRGAAYEQYF. This sequence joins TRBV6-5 and TRBJ2-7; possible D gene TRBD2, 5 bases. CDR3 length equals 16 residues. The V end lost 2 bases, the J end lost 2 bases, and 16 bases lay between the germline ends. CDR1 and CDR2 (germline): MNHEY, SVGAGI.

This chain links TRBV19 with TRBJ1-2; D not certain. Trimming took off 3 bases at V and 2 bases at J, with 13 bases between the two ends. This CDR3 is built from 15 residues. Germline CDR1 is LNHDA and CDR2 is SQIVND (reference sequence). The chain's CDR3 is CASSIAGSGNYGYTF. The CDR3 DNA is TGTGCCAGTAGTATCGCGGGCTCCGGGAACTATGGCTACACCTTC.